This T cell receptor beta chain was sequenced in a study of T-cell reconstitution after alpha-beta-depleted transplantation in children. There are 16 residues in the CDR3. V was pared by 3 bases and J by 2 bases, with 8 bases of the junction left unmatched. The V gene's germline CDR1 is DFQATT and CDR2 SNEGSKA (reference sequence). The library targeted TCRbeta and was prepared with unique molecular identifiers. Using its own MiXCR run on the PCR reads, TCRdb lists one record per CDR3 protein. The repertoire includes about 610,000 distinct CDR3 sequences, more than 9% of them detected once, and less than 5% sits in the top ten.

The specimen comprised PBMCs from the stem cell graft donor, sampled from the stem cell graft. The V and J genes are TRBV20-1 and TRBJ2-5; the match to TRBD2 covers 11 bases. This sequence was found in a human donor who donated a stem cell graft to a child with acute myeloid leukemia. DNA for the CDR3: TGCAGTGCTAGGGGGGTAGCGGGAGGGCGACAAGAGACCCAGTACTTC. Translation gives CSARGVAGGRQETQYF.